This is a list of T cell receptor beta chains from one sample in a study of T-cell reconstitution after alpha-beta-depleted transplantation in children. TCRdb analysed the PCR reads with MiXCR anew, one entry per CDR3 protein. Of about 1,000,000 distinct CDR3 sequences in the sample, about 26% were seen once. The sample here was PBMCs, mostly from graft donor cells, taken 360 days after TCRalphabeta/CD19-depleted stem cell transplant. These receptor sequences come from a boy in the first two years of life who had a stem cell transplant for SCID, so the T cells may come from the graft donor. Each CDR3 is given with its conserved first and last residue.

length,J,V,CDR3
17,TRBJ2-5,TRBV7-9,CATRRIIDRGPGETQYF
15,TRBJ1-3,TRBV5-1,CASSLEGSPGNTIYF
15,TRBJ2-3,TRBV9,CASSVAAPPRDTQYF
14,TRBJ1-1,TRBV5-6,CASSRQQGNTEAFF
15,TRBJ2-7,TRBV10-3,CAISELGTSGYEQYF
18,TRBJ1-6,TRBV5-1,CASSLAQSGRTYNSPLHF
16,TRBJ2-2,TRBV5-1,CASSLGGQVTTGELFF
13,TRBJ2-1,TRBV7-9,CASSGGQSNEQFF
15,TRBJ1-4,TRBV5-1,CASSLAAAAHEKLFF
15,TRBJ2-2,TRBV18,CASSPTARDTGELFF
15,TRBJ2-1,TRBV5-1,CASSPLGGLRVEQFF
12,TRBJ1-1,TRBV5-1,CASSSQGSEAFF